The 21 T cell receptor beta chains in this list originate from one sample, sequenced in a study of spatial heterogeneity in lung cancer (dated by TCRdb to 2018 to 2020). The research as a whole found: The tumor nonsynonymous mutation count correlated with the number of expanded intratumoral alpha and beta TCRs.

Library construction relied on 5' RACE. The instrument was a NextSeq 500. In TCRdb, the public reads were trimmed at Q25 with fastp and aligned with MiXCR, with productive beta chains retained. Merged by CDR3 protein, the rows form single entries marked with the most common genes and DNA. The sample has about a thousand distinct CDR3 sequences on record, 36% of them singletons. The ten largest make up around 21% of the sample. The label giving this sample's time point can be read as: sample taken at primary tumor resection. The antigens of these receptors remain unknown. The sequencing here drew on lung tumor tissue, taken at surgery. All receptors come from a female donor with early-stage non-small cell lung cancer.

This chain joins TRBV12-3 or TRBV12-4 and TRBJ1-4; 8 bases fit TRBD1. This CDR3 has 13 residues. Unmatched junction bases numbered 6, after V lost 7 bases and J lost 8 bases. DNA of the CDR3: TGTGCCAGCACCCGACAGGGGAGCGAAAAACTGTTTTTT. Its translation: CASTRQGSEKLFF.

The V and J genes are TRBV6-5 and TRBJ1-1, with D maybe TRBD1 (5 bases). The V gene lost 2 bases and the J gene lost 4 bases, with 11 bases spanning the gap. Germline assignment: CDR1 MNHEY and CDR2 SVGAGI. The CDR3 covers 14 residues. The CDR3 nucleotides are TGTGCCAGCAGTTACGGGGACCTGGGCACTGAAGCTTTCTTT. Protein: CASSYGDLGTEAFF.

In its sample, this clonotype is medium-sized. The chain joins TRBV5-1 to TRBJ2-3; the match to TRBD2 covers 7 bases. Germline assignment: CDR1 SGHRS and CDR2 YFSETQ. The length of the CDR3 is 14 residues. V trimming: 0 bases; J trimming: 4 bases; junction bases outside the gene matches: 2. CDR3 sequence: CASSLGGSADTQYF. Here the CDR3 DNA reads TGCGCCAGCAGCTTGGGCGGGAGCGCAGATACGCAGTATTTT.

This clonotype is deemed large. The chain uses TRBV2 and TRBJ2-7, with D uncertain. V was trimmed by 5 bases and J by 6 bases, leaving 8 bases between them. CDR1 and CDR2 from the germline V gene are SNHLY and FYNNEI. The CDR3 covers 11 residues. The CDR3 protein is CASSPTAEQYF. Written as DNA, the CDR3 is TGTGCCAGCAGTCCGACTGCCGAGCAGTACTTC.

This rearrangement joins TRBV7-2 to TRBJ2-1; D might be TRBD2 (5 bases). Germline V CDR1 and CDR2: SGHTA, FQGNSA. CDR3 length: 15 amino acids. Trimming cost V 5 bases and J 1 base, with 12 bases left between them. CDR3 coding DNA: TGTGCCAGCAGCCCCACCCGGGGATCCTACAATGAGCAGTTCTTC. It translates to CASSPTRGSYNEQFF.

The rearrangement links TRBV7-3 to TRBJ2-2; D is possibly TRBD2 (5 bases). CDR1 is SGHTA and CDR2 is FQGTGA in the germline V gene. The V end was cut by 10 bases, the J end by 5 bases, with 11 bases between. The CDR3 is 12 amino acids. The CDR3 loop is CATRTATGELFF. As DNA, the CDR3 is TGTGCCACCCGGACTGCAACCGGGGAGCTGTTTTTT.

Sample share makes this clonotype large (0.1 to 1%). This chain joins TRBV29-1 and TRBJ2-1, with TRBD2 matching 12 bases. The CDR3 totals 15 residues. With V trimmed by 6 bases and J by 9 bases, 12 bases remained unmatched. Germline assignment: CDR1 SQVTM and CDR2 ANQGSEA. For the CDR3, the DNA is TGCAGCGTAGCTTCTAGCGGGAGGGTTCAGGGTGAGCAGTTCTTC. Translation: CSVASSGRVQGEQFF.

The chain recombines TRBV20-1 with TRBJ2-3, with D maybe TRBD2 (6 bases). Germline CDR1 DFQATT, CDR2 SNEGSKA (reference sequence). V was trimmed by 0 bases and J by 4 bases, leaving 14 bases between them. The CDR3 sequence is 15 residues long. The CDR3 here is CSARDPTGVADTQYF. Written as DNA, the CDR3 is TGCAGTGCTAGAGATCCAACGGGAGTGGCAGATACGCAGTATTTT.

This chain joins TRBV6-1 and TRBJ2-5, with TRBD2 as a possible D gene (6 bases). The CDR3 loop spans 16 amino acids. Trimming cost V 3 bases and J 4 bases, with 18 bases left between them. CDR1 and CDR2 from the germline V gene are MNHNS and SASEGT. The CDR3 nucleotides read TGTGCCAGCAGTGATAGTCGGGAGAGGTTAGGAGAGACCCAGTACTTC. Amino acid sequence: CASSDSRERLGETQYF.

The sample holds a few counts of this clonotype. CDR3 in amino acids: CASRSGGGADTQYF. The CDR3, as DNA: TGTGCCAGTAGGTCGGGGGGAGGGGCAGATACGCAGTATTTT. This chain joins TRBV27 and TRBJ2-3; the match to TRBD2 covers 7 bases. Germline CDR1 is MNHEY and CDR2 is SMNVEV (reference sequence). The junction had 10 bases not matched to a gene; V was cut back by 9 bases and J by 4 bases. The CDR3 has 14 amino acids.

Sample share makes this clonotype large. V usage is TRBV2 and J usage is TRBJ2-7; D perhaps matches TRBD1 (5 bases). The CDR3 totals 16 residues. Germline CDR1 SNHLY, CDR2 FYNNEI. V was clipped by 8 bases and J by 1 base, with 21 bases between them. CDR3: CASGWGPIKDSYEQYF. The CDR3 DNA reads TGTGCCAGCGGGTGGGGCCCTATTAAAGATTCCTACGAGCAGTACTTC. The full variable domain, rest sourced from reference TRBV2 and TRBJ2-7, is EPEVTQTPSHQVTQMGQEVILRCVPISNHLYFYWYRQILGQKVEFLVSFYNNEISEKSEIFDDQFSVERPDGSNFTLKIRSTKLEDSAMYFCASGWGPIKDSYEQYFGPGTRLTVT.

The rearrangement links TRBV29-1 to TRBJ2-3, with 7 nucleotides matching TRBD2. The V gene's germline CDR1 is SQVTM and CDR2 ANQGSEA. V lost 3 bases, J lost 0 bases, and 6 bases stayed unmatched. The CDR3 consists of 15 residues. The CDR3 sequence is CSVEGGALSTDTQYF. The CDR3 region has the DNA TGCAGCGTTGAGGGAGGGGCCCTTAGCACAGATACGCAGTATTTT.

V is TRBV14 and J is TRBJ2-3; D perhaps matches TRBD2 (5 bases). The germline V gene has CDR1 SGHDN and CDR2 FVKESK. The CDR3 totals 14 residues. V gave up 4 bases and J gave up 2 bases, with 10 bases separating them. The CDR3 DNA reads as TGTGCCAGCAGCCCGAGGACTCTCACAGATACGCAGTATTTT. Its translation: CASSPRTLTDTQYF.

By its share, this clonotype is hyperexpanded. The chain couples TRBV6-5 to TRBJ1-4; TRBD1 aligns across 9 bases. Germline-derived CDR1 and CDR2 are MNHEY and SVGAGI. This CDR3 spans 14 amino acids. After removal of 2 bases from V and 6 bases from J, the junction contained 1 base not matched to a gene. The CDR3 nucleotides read TGTGCCAGCAGTTACGGGACAGGGTATGAAAAACTGTTTTTT. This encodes CASSYGTGYEKLFF.

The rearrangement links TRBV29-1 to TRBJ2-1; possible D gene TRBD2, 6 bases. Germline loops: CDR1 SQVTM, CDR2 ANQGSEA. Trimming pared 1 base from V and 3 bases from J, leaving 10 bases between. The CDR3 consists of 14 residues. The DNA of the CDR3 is TGCAGCGTTGAAGGCGGGGCCGTCTACAATGAGCAGTTCTTC. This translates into CSVEGGAVYNEQFF.

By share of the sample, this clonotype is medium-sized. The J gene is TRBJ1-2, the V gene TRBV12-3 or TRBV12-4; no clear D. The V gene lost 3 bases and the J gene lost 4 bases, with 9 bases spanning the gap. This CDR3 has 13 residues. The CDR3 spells CASSLRVVYGYTF. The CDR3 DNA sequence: TGTGCCAGCAGTTTGAGGGTGGTCTATGGCTACACCTTC.

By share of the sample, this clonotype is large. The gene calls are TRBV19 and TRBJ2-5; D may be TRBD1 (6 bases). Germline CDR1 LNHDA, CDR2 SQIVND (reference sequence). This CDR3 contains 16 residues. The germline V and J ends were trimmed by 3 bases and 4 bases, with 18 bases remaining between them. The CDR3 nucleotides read TGTGCCAGTAGTATTGCGACGAGACAGGCGAGAGAGACCCAGTACTTC. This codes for CASSIATRQARETQYF.

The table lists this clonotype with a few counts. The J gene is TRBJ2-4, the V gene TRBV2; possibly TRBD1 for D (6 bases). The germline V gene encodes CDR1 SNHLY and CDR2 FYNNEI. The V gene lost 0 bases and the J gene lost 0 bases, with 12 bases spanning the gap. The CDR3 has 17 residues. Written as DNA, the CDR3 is TGTGCCAGCAGTGAAGCGCGAGGGACACTAGCCAAAAACATTCAGTACTTC. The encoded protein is CASSEARGTLAKNIQYF.

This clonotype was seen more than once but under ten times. CDR3 in amino acids: CASSLRQRLNTEAFF. As DNA, the CDR3 is TGCGCCAGCAGCTTGAGACAGAGATTGAACACTGAAGCTTTCTTT. The rearrangement links TRBV5-1 to TRBJ1-1, with a possible D match to TRBD1 (5 bases). Germline V CDR1 and CDR2: SGHRS, YFSETQ. V was shortened by 1 base and J by 0 bases, with 10 bases between the two germline ends. CDR3 length equals 15 residues.

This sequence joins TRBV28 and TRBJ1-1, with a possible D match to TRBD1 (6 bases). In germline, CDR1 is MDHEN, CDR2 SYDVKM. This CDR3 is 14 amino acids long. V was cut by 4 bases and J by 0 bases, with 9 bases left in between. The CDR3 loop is CASSSGGLNTEAFF. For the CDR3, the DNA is TGTGCCAGCAGTTCCGGGGGCCTGAACACTGAAGCTTTCTTT.

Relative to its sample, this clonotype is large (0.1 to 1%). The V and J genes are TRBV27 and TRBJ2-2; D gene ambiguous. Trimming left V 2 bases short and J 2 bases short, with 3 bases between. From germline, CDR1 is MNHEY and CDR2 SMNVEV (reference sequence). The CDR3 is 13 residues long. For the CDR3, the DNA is TGTGCCAGCAGTTTAGCAAACACCGGGGAGCTGTTTTTT. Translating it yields CASSLANTGELFF.